Sequencing of this TCR beta chain was carried out in a study of glioma-infiltrating T cells. Study conclusions and caveats: Gliomas, especially low-grade, showed above-expected tissue-blood divergence; non-neoplastic patients showed below.

The CDR3 is 13 amino acids. The germline V gene has CDR1 WNHNN and CDR2 SYGVQD (reference sequence). With 9 bases clipped from V and 2 bases from J, the junction kept 7 bases outside the gene matches. The iRepertoire nested amplicon-rescue multiplex PCR amplified TCR alpha and beta CDR3s from RNA. Tissue mRNA or PBMC total RNA, about 95-450 ng, went into one-step reverse transcription and amplification. TCRdb analysed the multiplex PCR reads with MiXCR anew, one entry per CDR3 protein. This sample yields approximately 110,000 distinct CDR3 sequences, of which 20% to 25% are seen a single time; roughly 15% belongs to the top ten. This clonotype has ten or more counts. Its specificity is not known.

This sequence originates from a human donor with low-grade glioma or glioblastoma, undergoing nonglioma brain surgery, or in good health (not recorded which). This chain uses TRBV10-1 with TRBJ2-7; 7 positions agree with TRBD1. The sample taken for sequencing was glioma tissue, nonneoplastic brain tissue, or PBMCs (not recorded which). CDR3 in amino acids: CASRTGLPYEQYF. The CDR3 nucleotides read TGCGCCAGTCGGACAGGTCTCCCCTACGAGCAGTACTTC.